This T cell receptor (beta chain) was captured by sequencing in a study of shared clonotypes between healthy human individuals. Notes on the study in general: Clonotypes which were not shared had lower generation probabilities than clonotypes that all four donors shared. In a few donors, around 5% of naive CD4 clonotypes appeared in common.

Naive CD8 cells lacked CD45RO and underwent positive selection for CCR7, leaving out terminally differentiated effector memory CD45RA+ cells. CDR1 and CDR2 from the germline V gene are SGHNT and YENEEA. The CDR3 runs 14 residues. Trimming left V 1 base short and J 4 bases short, with 7 bases between. Details on this clone: Its specificity is unknown.

Splitting of each subset's genomic DNA was done evenly across several immunoSEQ plates. Produced via immunoSEQ multiplex PCR; TCRdb's table is partial and in-frame only. This table has hundreds of thousands of clones, 80% to 95% appearing once. The receptor was derived from a man aged 25 to 40 in good health. Sequenced input: naive CD8+ T cells sorted from blood. J is TRBJ2-2 and V is TRBV11-3; D call uncertain. CDR3 region: CASSLGKPTGELFF. DNA for the CDR3: TGTGCCAGCAGCTTAGGGAAGCCCACCGGGGAGCTGTTTTTT.